What follows are 30 T cell receptor beta chains derived from one specimen sequenced in a study of shared clonotypes between healthy human individuals. Measured with immunoSEQ multiplex PCR; TCRdb has only the in-frame clones, and not every one. The table shows a few million clones, with roughly nine tenths occurring only once. Sequences were obtained from naive CD4+ T cells sorted from blood. The subset denotes: CD45RA+ positively selected. The receptors here all came from a man between 18 and 29 years old in good health.

The V call is TRBV5-4, the J call TRBJ2-2, with a possible D match to TRBD2 (6 bases). V was shortened by 0 bases and J by 9 bases, with 12 bases between the two germline ends. CDR1 SGHNT and CDR2 YYREEE come from the germline V gene (reference sequence). This CDR3 spans 14 amino acids. CDR3 coding DNA: TGTGCCAGCAGCTTGGGGTCGGGAGTCAGGGAGCTGTTTTTT. Residues: CASSLGSGVRELFF.

In its sample, this clone was seen once. The rearrangement joins TRBV5-1 to TRBJ1-2, with no clear D. Looked up from germline, CDR1 is SGHRS and CDR2 is YFSETQ. V shed 2 bases and J shed 6 bases, with 17 bases lying between them. The CDR3 has 15 amino acids. CDR3 amino acids: CASSLSSQQRDGYTF. The CDR3 region has the DNA TGCGCCAGCAGCTTATCCAGCCAGCAGAGAGATGGCTACACCTTC.

CDR3 DNA: TGTGCCAGCAGTTACAGGGACAGGGGATTCGAGCAGTTCTTC. It translates to CASSYRDRGFEQFF. The chain carries TRBV6-5 and TRBJ2-1; 10 bases fit TRBD1. The V gene's germline CDR1 is MNHEY and CDR2 SVGAGI. This CDR3 comprises 14 residues. After removal of 2 bases from V and 10 bases from J, the junction contained 5 bases not matched to a gene.

This rearrangement joins TRBV2 to TRBJ2-5, with 7 bases lining up with TRBD2. The V gene's germline CDR1 is SNHLY and CDR2 FYNNEI. Germline trimming cut 4 bases from V and 5 bases from J; bases unmatched to any gene: 7. The CDR3 contains 14 residues. The CDR3: CASSALQGGETQYF. The CDR3 DNA reads TGTGCCAGCAGTGCTTTGCAGGGAGGGGAGACCCAGTACTTC.

The chain carries TRBV6-5 and TRBJ2-3; D could derive from TRBD1 or TRBD2 (5 bases each). Trimming removed 0 bases from V and 6 bases from J, with 16 bases in between. Germline V gene lookup returns CDR1 MNHEY and CDR2 SVGAGI. The CDR3 consists of 16 residues. The CDR3 sequence: CASSYSREWWMDTQYF. The CDR3 DNA follows: TGTGCCAGCAGTTACTCCAGGGAGTGGTGGATGGATACGCAGTATTTT.

This clone appeared a single time. The V call is TRBV6-5, the J call TRBJ2-3; 14 bases map to TRBD2. Trimming cost V 0 bases and J 13 bases; bases outside gene matches: 9. Germline lookup yields CDR1 MNHEY and CDR2 SVGAGI. The CDR3 consists of 16 residues. The CDR3 DNA sequence: TGTGCCAGCAGTTACTCCCGGACTAGCGGGGGGCCAAAGGAGTATTTT. It is translated as CASSYSRTSGGPKEYF.

Notes on this clone: Other DNA sequences within the sample encode an identical CDR3. The chain joins TRBV5-1 to TRBJ2-3, with a weak D call TRBD2 (5 bases). The germline V gene has CDR1 SGHRS and CDR2 YFSETQ. V lost 2 bases, J lost 0 bases, and 10 bases lay in between. This CDR3 is 15 amino acids long. The CDR3 DNA sequence: TGCGCCAGCAGCTTTTTGGGCGGGAGCACAGATACGCAGTATTTT. Its protein is CASSFLGGSTDTQYF.

The rearrangement joins TRBV6-1 to TRBJ2-5; 9 bases are shared with TRBD1. With 6 bases clipped from V and 7 bases from J, the junction kept 9 bases outside the gene matches. Germline loops: CDR1 MNHNS, CDR2 SASEGT. This CDR3 is built from 14 residues. CDR3 protein: CASRETGGWGTQYF. CDR3 nucleotides: TGTGCCAGCAGAGAAACAGGGGGCTGGGGGACCCAGTACTTC.

J is TRBJ2-7 and V is TRBV6-1; either TRBD1 or TRBD2 may supply D (5 bases each). V lost 2 bases, J lost 5 bases, and 13 bases lay in between. The CDR3 sequence is 14 residues long. The germline V gene has CDR1 MNHNS and CDR2 SASEGT. In DNA, the CDR3 is TGTGCCAGCAGTGAATTGAGGGGTATGGACGAGCAGTACTTC. Translating it yields CASSELRGMDEQYF.

J is TRBJ2-2 and V is TRBV15, with D uncertain. The CDR3 totals 14 residues. Germline V gene lookup returns CDR1 LNHNV and CDR2 YYDKDF (reference sequence). V lost 0 bases to trimming and J lost 6 bases, with 8 bases between them. CDR3: CATSREGSPGELFF. DNA for the CDR3: TGTGCCACCAGCAGAGAAGGGTCCCCCGGGGAGCTGTTTTTT.

The chain links TRBV7-2 to TRBJ2-3; D remains ambiguous. V lost 2 bases to trimming and J lost 1 base, with 7 bases between them. Germline loops: CDR1 SGHTA, CDR2 FQGNSA. The CDR3 runs 14 residues. This CDR3 is CASSLWSGTDTQYF. As DNA, the CDR3 is TGTGCCAGCAGCTTATGGTCAGGCACAGATACGCAGTATTTT.

The DNA of the CDR3 is TGTGCCAGCAGGCCCAGGCTGGGATTAGCTAACTATGGCTACACCTTC. Its translation is CASRPRLGLANYGYTF. The chain recombines TRBV28 with TRBJ1-2; D gene ambiguous. The V gene lost 6 bases and the J gene lost 0 bases, with 17 bases spanning the gap. Germline V gives CDR1 MDHEN, CDR2 SYDVKM. The CDR3 totals 16 residues.

V gene TRBV30 combines with J gene TRBJ1-5, with TRBD1 as a possible D gene (5 bases). This CDR3 is built from 16 residues. Germline CDR1 is GTSNPN and CDR2 is SVGIG (reference sequence). V was pared by 0 bases and J by 5 bases, with 17 bases between. This chain's CDR3 is CAWSVNLGPWDQPQHF. Written as DNA, the CDR3 is TGTGCCTGGAGTGTAAACTTGGGACCGTGGGATCAGCCCCAGCATTTT.

This chain links TRBV18 with TRBJ1-2; D possibly corresponds to TRBD1 (5 bases). Germline CDR1 KGHSH, CDR2 LQKENI. Trimming removed 4 bases at V and 8 bases at J, with 17 bases between. There are 14 residues in the CDR3. The CDR3 reads CASSHIKGSGGYTF. DNA for the CDR3: TGTGCCAGCTCACACATTAAGGGGTCTGGCGGCTACACCTTC.

The J gene is TRBJ2-3, the V gene TRBV25-1; 12 nucleotides match TRBD2. V lost 1 base to trimming and J lost 3 bases; unmatched junction nucleotides: 5. The CDR3 extends over 17 amino acids. In germline, CDR1 is MGHDK, CDR2 SYGVNS. The CDR3 DNA follows: TGTGCCAGCAGTGAATGGGCTAGCGGGGGGGGGACAGATACGCAGTATTTT. It codes for CASSEWASGGGTDTQYF. The full variable domain, completed using reference TRBV25-1 and TRBJ2-3, is EADIYQTPRYLVIGTGKKITLECSQTMGHDKMYWYQQDPGMELHLIHYSYGVNSTEKGDLSSESTVSRIRTEHFPLTLESARPSHTSQYLCASSEWASGGGTDTQYFGPGTRLTVL.

The chain couples TRBV5-1 to TRBJ2-3; 8 bases agree with TRBD2. CDR3 length: 16 residues. V lost 3 bases and J lost 3; bases outside the gene matches: 9. The germline V gene has CDR1 SGHRS and CDR2 YFSETQ. The CDR3 DNA follows: TGCGCCAGCAGCTCTAGCGGGCGGGCCGAAACAGATACGCAGTATTTT. Protein product: CASSSSGRAETDTQYF.

Comments on this clone: The same CDR3 arises from other DNA sequences in this sample as well. DNA of the CDR3: TGCGCCAGCAGCTCTCAGGGATTCTCGGGAAACACCATATATTTT. Residues: CASSSQGFSGNTIYF. This chain links TRBV5-1 with TRBJ1-3; D may be TRBD1 (5 bases). The V end was cut by 3 bases, the J end by 4 bases, with 14 bases between. CDR1 and CDR2 from the germline V gene are SGHRS and YFSETQ. The CDR3 totals 15 residues.

A remark on this clone: Other DNA sequences of this sample code for an identical CDR3. The rearrangement joins TRBV30 to TRBJ2-7, with unresolved D. Germline loops: CDR1 GTSNPN, CDR2 SVGIG (reference sequence). The CDR3 loop spans 12 amino acids. V was cut by 0 bases and J by 4 bases, with 7 bases left in between. As DNA, the CDR3 is TGTGCCTGGAGTGTAAGAGGATACGAGCAGTACTTC. This translates into CAWSVRGYEQYF.

The CDR3 DNA follows: TGTGCCAGCAGCCCAAGACCCAGCGGGAGGTCTAATGAGCAGTTCTTC. Translated, it gives CASSPRPSGRSNEQFF. V usage is TRBV11-2 and J usage is TRBJ2-1, with 9 bases identical to TRBD2. The CDR3 contains 16 residues. Germline V gene sequence: CDR1 SGHAT, CDR2 FQNNGV. V gave up 5 bases and J gave up 7 bases; unmatched junction bases: 12.

The CDR3 loop reads CAIKAGEETQYF. The CDR3 DNA reads TGTGCCATCAAGGCGGGGGAAGAGACCCAGTACTTC. The genes are TRBV7-9 and TRBJ2-5; 7 bases map to TRBD2. The CDR3 totals 12 residues. Germline V gene data show CDR1 as SEHNR and CDR2 as FQNEAQ (reference sequence). Trimming removed 10 bases from V and 3 bases from J; junction bases left unmatched: 5.

This clone was seen just once. The rearrangement joins TRBV4-2 to TRBJ1-6; TRBD1 agrees at 8 bases. Germline trimming cut 1 base from V and 8 bases from J; bases unmatched to any gene: 7. The germline gives CDR1 LGHNA, CDR2 YNFKEQ. This CDR3 region has 16 residues. In DNA form, the CDR3 reads TGTGCCAGCAGCCAAGGCAGGGGGCGAAGTGATTCACCCCTCCACTTT. Amino acids: CASSQGRGRSDSPLHF.

The rearrangement joins TRBV13 to TRBJ2-7; 10 positions agree with TRBD2. The CDR3 sequence is 16 residues long. Losses at the gene ends were 5 bases for V and 2 bases for J; bases not matched to a gene: 9. Germline CDR1 is PRHDT and CDR2 is FYEKMQ (reference sequence). CDR3 residues: CASSRILAGEPYEQYF. The CDR3 bases are TGTGCCAGCAGCCGCATTCTAGCGGGGGAACCCTACGAGCAGTACTTC.

For the CDR3, the DNA is TGTGCCTGGGGATGGGGGCTATACGAGCAGTACTTC. It translates to CAWGWGLYEQYF. This chain connects TRBV30 to TRBJ2-7; D may be TRBD1 (6 bases). V lost 5 bases to trimming and J lost 4 bases, with 12 bases between them. CDR3 length: 12 amino acids. Germline CDR1 reads GTSNPN; CDR2 reads SVGIG (reference sequence).

This rearrangement joins TRBV4-1 to TRBJ1-5; 8 bases are shared with TRBD1. V dropped 2 bases and J dropped 7; count of bases not matched to a gene: 7. The CDR3 contains 15 residues. The germline V gene encodes CDR1 MGHRA and CDR2 YSYEKL. CDR3 amino acids: CASSQLDRDGQPQHF. DNA for the CDR3: TGCGCCAGCAGCCAATTGGACAGGGATGGCCAGCCCCAGCATTTT.

This clone came up a few times. This chain joins TRBV7-3 and TRBJ1-6; D is unclear. Germline assignment: CDR1 SGHTA and CDR2 FQGTGA. The CDR3 contains 15 residues. V gave up 7 bases and J gave up 2 bases, with 12 bases separating them. The CDR3 coding sequence is TGTGCCAGCACTAAGGGCATGGCCTATAATTCACCCCTCCACTTT. This translates into CASTKGMAYNSPLHF.

This clone was found once. V and J are TRBV14 and TRBJ1-4, with D unclear. V was cut by 0 bases and J by 5 bases, with 10 bases left in between. This CDR3 is 15 amino acids long. Germline CDR1 and CDR2: SGHDN and FVKESK. The CDR3 protein is CASSQDGLPNEKLFF. The DNA of the CDR3 is TGTGCCAGCAGCCAAGATGGGTTGCCAAATGAAAAACTGTTTTTT. Filled out from reference TRBV14 and TRBJ1-4, the complete variable domain reads EAGVTQFPSHSVIEKGQTVTLRCDPISGHDNLYWYRRVMGKEIKFLLHFVKESKQDESGMPNNRFLAERTGGTYSTLKVQPAELEDSGVYFCASSQDGLPNEKLFFGSGTQLSVL.

This chain connects TRBV28 to TRBJ1-6; TRBD1 might be the D (6 bases). Trimming removed 7 bases at V and 1 base at J, with 11 bases between. The V gene's germline CDR1 is MDHEN and CDR2 SYDVKM. The CDR3 sequence is 15 residues long. The DNA of the CDR3 is TGTGCCAGCACCGGGACAAGTTCCTATAATTCACCCCTCCACTTT. This codes for CASTGTSSYNSPLHF.

This sequence joins TRBV7-8 and TRBJ1-2; D gene ambiguous. Per the germline V gene, CDR1 is SGHVS and CDR2 is FQNEAQ. The CDR3 extends over 15 amino acids. The V gene lost 5 bases and the J gene lost 8 bases, with 21 bases spanning the gap. The CDR3 DNA reads TGTGCCAGCAGCCTAGATGGAGGTGGGTCGCGAGGCTACACCTTC. Translating gives CASSLDGGGSRGYTF.

The chain employs TRBV6-5 and TRBJ2-7, with 13 bases lining up with TRBD2. Germline V gene data show CDR1 as MNHEY and CDR2 as SVGAGI. With 4 bases clipped from V and 5 bases from J, the junction kept 8 bases outside the gene matches. The CDR3 is 16 residues long. For the CDR3, the DNA is TGTGCCAGCAGTTCCCAAAGGACTAGCGGGGGCGACGAGCAGTACTTC. As protein: CASSSQRTSGGDEQYF.

With respect to this clone: This sample also contains other DNA sequences that code for the same CDR3. Here the CDR3 DNA reads TGCGCCAGCAGCTTGGGCAGTACAAATGAAAAACTGTTTTTT. Protein: CASSLGSTNEKLFF. This chain joins TRBV5-1 and TRBJ1-4; D unresolved. The CDR3 runs 14 residues. Germline loops: CDR1 SGHRS, CDR2 YFSETQ. Trimming shortened V by 0 bases and J by 5 bases, and 8 bases separated the two germline ends.